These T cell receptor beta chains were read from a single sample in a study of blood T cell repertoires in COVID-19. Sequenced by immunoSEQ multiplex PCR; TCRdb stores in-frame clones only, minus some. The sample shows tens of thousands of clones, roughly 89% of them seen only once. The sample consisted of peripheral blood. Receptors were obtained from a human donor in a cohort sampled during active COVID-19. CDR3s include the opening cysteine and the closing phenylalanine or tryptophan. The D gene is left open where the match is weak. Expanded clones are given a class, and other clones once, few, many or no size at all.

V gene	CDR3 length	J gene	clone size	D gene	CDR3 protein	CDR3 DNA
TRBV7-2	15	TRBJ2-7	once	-	CASSLATPDSYEQYF	TGTGCCAGCAGCTTAGCCACCCCGGACAGCTACGAGCAGTACTTC
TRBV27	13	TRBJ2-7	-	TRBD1	CATSGTGLYEQYF	TGTGCCACCTCCGGGACAGGTCTTTACGAGCAGTACTTC
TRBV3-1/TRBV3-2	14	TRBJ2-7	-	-	CASSQGLATYEQYF	TGTGCCAGCAGCCAAGGTCTGGCAACGTACGAGCAGTACTTC
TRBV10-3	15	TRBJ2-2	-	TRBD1	CAIRPGQGISGELFF	TGTGCCATCAGACCGGGACAGGGAATTTCCGGGGAGCTGTTTTTT
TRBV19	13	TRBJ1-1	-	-	CASRGGIHTEAFF	TGTGCCAGTAGAGGAGGGATTCACACTGAAGCTTTCTTT
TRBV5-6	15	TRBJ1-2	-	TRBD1	CASSSPTGGRYGYTF	TGTGCCAGCAGCTCTCCGACAGGGGGCAGATATGGCTACACCTTC
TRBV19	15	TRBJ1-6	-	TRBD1	CASSAGQAYNSPLHF	TGTGCCAGTAGTGCGGGACAGGCGTATAATTCACCCCTCCACTTT
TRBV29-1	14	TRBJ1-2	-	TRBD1	CSVLAGQGDYGYTF	TGCAGCGTTCTCGCGGGACAGGGGGACTATGGCTACACCTTC
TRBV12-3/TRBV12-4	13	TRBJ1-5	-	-	CASGGGGNQPQHF	TGTGCCAGTGGAGGGGGGGGCAATCAGCCCCAGCATTTT
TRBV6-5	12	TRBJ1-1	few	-	CASRSMNTEAFF	TGTGCCAGCAGATCCATGAACACTGAAGCTTTCTTT
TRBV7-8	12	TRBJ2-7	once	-	CASSSIPYEQYF	TGTGCCAGCAGCTCAATCCCCTACGAGCAGTACTTC
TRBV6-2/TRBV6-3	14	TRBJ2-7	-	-	CASSYRTPSGEQYF	TGTGCCAGCAGTTACAGGACTCCGTCTGGGGAGCAGTACTTC
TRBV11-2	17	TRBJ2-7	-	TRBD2	CASSLDVRTSGGYEQYF	TGTGCCAGCAGCTTAGATGTCCGGACTAGCGGGGGCTACGAGCAGTACTTC
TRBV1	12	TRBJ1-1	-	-	CTSSQGGKGAFF	TGCACCAGCAGCCAAGGAGGGAAAGGAGCTTTCTTT
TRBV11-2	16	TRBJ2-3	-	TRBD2	CASSFPEAGGTDTQYF	TGTGCCAGCAGCTTCCCCGAGGCGGGGGGCACAGATACGCAGTATTTT
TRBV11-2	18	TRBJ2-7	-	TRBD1	CASSPVKGTGKEAHEQYF	TGTGCCAGCAGCCCAGTGAAAGGGACAGGTAAAGAGGCCCACGAGCAGTACTTC
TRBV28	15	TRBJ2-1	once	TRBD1	CASSSPGQGLNEQFF	TGTGCCAGCAGTTCACCGGGACAGGGGTTAAATGAGCAGTTCTTC
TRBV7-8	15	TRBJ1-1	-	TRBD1	CASSLVQGRSAEAFF	TGTGCCAGCAGCTTAGTACAGGGGAGGTCGGCTGAAGCTTTCTTT
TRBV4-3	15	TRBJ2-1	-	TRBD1	CASSEGQGAYNEQFF	TGCGCCAGCAGCGAGGGACAGGGGGCTTACAATGAGCAGTTCTTC
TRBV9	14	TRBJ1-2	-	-	CASSVGPRAYGYTF	TGTGCCAGCAGCGTAGGCCCCAGGGCCTATGGCTACACCTTC
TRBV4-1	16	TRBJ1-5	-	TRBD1	CASSQDGTGITQPQHF	TGCGCCAGCAGCCAAGATGGGACAGGGATCACGCAGCCCCAGCATTTT
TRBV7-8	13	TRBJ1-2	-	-	CASSPRGDYGYTF	TGTGCCAGCAGCCCCAGGGGAGACTATGGCTACACCTTC
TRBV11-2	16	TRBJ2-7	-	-	CASSPSKWGYAYEQYF	TGTGCCAGCAGCCCCTCTAAATGGGGCTACGCCTACGAGCAGTACTTC
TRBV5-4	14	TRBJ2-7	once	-	CASRSRGRSYEQYF	TGTGCCAGCAGGAGCAGGGGCCGTTCCTACGAGCAGTACTTC
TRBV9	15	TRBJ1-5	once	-	CASSVDPSGNQPQHF	TGTGCCAGCAGCGTCGACCCGTCGGGAAATCAGCCCCAGCATTTT
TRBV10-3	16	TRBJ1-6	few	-	CAISEGRILYNSPLHF	TGTGCCATCAGTGAGGGCCGCATTCTTTATAATTCACCCCTCCACTTT
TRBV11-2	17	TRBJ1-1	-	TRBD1	CASSSARDRGLNTEAFF	TGTGCCAGCAGCTCCGCCCGGGACAGGGGGCTGAACACTGAAGCTTTCTTT
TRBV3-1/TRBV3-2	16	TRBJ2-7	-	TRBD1	CASSQGPGQGLYEQYF	TGTGCCAGCAGCCAGGGTCCGGGACAGGGTCTCTACGAGCAGTACTTC
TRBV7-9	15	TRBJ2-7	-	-	CASSRRQGDLYEQYF	TGTGCCAGCAGCCGAAGACAAGGGGACTTATACGAGCAGTACTTC
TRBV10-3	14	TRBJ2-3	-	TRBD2	CATSPSGGTDTQYF	TGTGCCACCAGTCCTAGCGGGGGCACAGATACGCAGTATTTT
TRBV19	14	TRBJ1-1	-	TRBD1	CASSSGQGARGAFF	TGTGCCAGTAGTTCGGGACAGGGGGCACGGGGGGCTTTCTTT
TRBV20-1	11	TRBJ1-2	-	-	CSARKTTDYTF	TGCAGTGCAAGAAAGACTACCGACTACACCTTC
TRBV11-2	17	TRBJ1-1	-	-	CASSLATGSSGGTEAFF	TGTGCCAGCAGCTTAGCAACAGGGTCAAGTGGCGGCACTGAAGCTTTCTTT
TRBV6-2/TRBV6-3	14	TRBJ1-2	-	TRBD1	CASSSPTGAYGYTF	TGTGCCAGCAGTTCCCCGACAGGGGCCTATGGCTACACCTTC
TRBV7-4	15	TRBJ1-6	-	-	CASSFPGELNSPLHF	TGTGCCAGCAGCTTTCCAGGGGAACTTAATTCACCCCTCCACTTT
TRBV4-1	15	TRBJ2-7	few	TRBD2	CASSHLRGVFEEQYF	TGCGCCAGCAGCCATCTGCGGGGGGTTTTCGAGGAGCAGTACTTC
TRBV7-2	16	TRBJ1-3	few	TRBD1	CASSLDRGSSGNTIYF	TGTGCCAGCAGCTTAGACAGGGGTTCCTCTGGAAACACCATATATTTT
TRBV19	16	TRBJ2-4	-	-	CASSISASGAKNIQYF	TGTGCCAGTAGTATATCCGCATCCGGGGCCAAAAACATTCAGTACTTC
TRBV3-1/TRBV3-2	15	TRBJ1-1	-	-	CASSQDGGGTAEAFF	TGTGCCAGCAGCCAAGATGGCGGGGGCACCGCTGAAGCTTTCTTT
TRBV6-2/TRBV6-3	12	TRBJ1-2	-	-	CASSYGSYGYTF	TGTGCCAGCAGTTACGGGAGCTATGGCTACACCTTC